These 29 T cell receptor beta chains originate from one sample sequenced in a study of graft-versus-host responses after intestinal transplantation. Libraries were prepared by immunoSEQ multiplex PCR; TCRdb keeps only in-frame clonotypes and omits some of them. The data contain around 13,000 clones, 80% to 95% of them singletons. The starting material was PBMCs, obtained about 32 months after intestinal transplantation. The receptor set was obtained from a human patient who received an intestinal transplant, so some T cells may come from the graft donor.

The chain combines TRBV6-6 with TRBJ1-6, with D perhaps TRBD1 (6 bases). The CDR3 sequence is 16 residues long. With 6 bases removed from V and 3 bases from J, the gap between germline ends came to 15 bases. CDR1 MNHNY and CDR2 SVGAGI come from the germline V gene (reference sequence). As DNA, the CDR3 is TGTGCCAGCAGCCCAGGGACACCGATCTATAATTCACCCCTCCACTTT. The encoded protein is CASSPGTPIYNSPLHF.

The chain joins TRBV6-6 to TRBJ2-1, with D tentatively TRBD1 (6 bases). The V end lost 6 bases, the J end lost 9 bases, and 12 bases lay between the germline ends. Germline loops: CDR1 MNHNY, CDR2 SVGAGI (reference sequence). The CDR3 totals 12 residues. The DNA of the CDR3 is TGTGCCAGCAGGCAGGGGATGGGTGAGCAGTTCTTC. As protein: CASRQGMGEQFF.

This chain uses TRBV5-4 with TRBJ1-2; TRBD1 matches 8 bases. The germline V gene encodes CDR1 SGHNT and CDR2 YYREEE (reference sequence). Trimming cost V 1 base and J 6 bases; bases outside gene matches: 8. The CDR3 spans 15 residues. The CDR3 region is CASSLSGRGRDGYTF. The CDR3 DNA reads as TGTGCCAGCAGCTTGTCCGGCAGGGGGCGGGATGGCTACACCTTC.

The V call is TRBV7-9, the J call TRBJ1-3; D uncertain. In germline, CDR1 is SEHNR, CDR2 FQNEAQ (reference sequence). V dropped 8 bases and J dropped 11 bases, with 10 bases sitting between them. The CDR3 is 10 amino acids. CDR3 bases: TGTGCCAGCGGCGGGGAAGCCATATATTTT. It yields the protein CASGGEAIYF. The complete variable domain, with remaining parts taken from reference TRBV7-9 and TRBJ1-3, reads DTGVSQNPRHKITKRGQNVTFRCDPISEHNRLYWYRQTLGQGPEFLTYFQNEAQLEKSRLLSDRFSAERPKGSFSTLEIQRTEQGDSAMYLCASGGEAIYFGEGSWLTVV.

The rearrangement links TRBV12-5 to TRBJ1-1; D remains unclear. V gave up 6 bases and J gave up 8 bases, with 13 bases separating them. Germline V gene data show CDR1 as LGHNT and CDR2 as FRNRAP. This CDR3 is built from 12 residues. The CDR3: CASGRLGTEAFF. Written as DNA, the CDR3 is TGTGCTAGTGGCCGTCTGGGTACGGAAGCTTTCTTT.

To note about this clone: Compared with germline, one end of the junction differs, possibly owing to a read error. CDR3 bases: TGTGCCAGCAGCTTCTCGGTGGGGGAGCAGTACTTC. Amino acids: CASSFSVGEQYF. The chain is built from TRBV5-3 and TRBJ2-7; D remains ambiguous. TRBV5-3 is flagged as an ORF with uncertain function. The CDR3 length is 12 residues.

V gene TRBV5-1 combines with J gene TRBJ2-7; D unresolved. The germline V gene has CDR1 SGHRS and CDR2 YFSETQ. The CDR3 consists of 14 residues. The V end was cut by 1 base, the J end by 5 bases, with 13 bases between. CDR3 amino acids: CASSLNRAINEQYF. As DNA, the CDR3 is TGCGCCAGCAGCTTGAATAGGGCGATCAACGAGCAGTACTTC.

CDR3 bases: TGTGCCAGCAGTTCCGGGACAGTTCTATTAGGCTACACCTTC. Encoded protein: CASSSGTVLLGYTF. This rearrangement joins TRBV6-5 to TRBJ1-2; 7 nucleotides align to TRBD1. After removal of 4 bases from V and 8 bases from J, the junction contained 10 bases not matched to a gene. This CDR3 is built from 14 residues. Germline V gene lookup returns CDR1 MNHEY and CDR2 SVGAGI.

This chain connects TRBV13 to TRBJ2-1; 9 nucleotides align to TRBD2. The CDR3 is 15 residues long. Germline trimming cut 5 bases from V and 7 bases from J; bases unmatched to any gene: 9. Germline V CDR1 and CDR2: PRHDT, FYEKMQ (reference sequence). The DNA of the CDR3 is TGTGCCAGCAGCCTTATAGCGGGGGCGTCAAATGAGCAGTTCTTC. Its protein product is CASSLIAGASNEQFF. Variable domain in full (rest from reference TRBV13 and TRBJ2-1): AAGVIQSPRHLIKEKRETATLKCYPIPRHDTVYWYQQGPGQDPQFLISFYEKMQSDKGSIPDRFSAQQFSDYHSELNMSSLELGDSALYFCASSLIAGASNEQFFGPGTRLTVL.

Written as DNA, the CDR3 is TGTGCCAGCAGCCAAGCGGGTATAGCGGGGGGCCACACCGGGGAGCTGTTTTTT. Amino acid sequence: CASSQAGIAGGHTGELFF. The chain has TRBV7-9 and TRBJ2-2, with TRBD2 identical over 10 bases. The CDR3 spans 18 residues. J gave up 3 bases and V 5 bases, and 12 bases lay outside the gene matches. Germline V gene sequence: CDR1 SEHNR, CDR2 FQNEAQ (reference sequence). Using reference TRBV7-9 and TRBJ2-2 for the parts outside the CDR3, the full variable domain is DTGVSQNPRHKITKRGQNVTFRCDPISEHNRLYWYRQTLGQGPEFLTYFQNEAQLEKSRLLSDRFSAERPKGSFSTLEIQRTEQGDSAMYLCASSQAGIAGGHTGELFFGEGSRLTVL.

V and J are TRBV6-1 and TRBJ1-6; 9 bases map to TRBD1. The CDR3 runs 15 residues. Germline V lookup: CDR1 MNHNS, CDR2 SASEGT. The V gene end was trimmed by 2 bases and the J gene end by 5 bases; junction bases not matched to a gene: 1. The CDR3 coding sequence is TGTGCCAGCAGTGAATGGACAGGGGATAATTCACCCCTCCACTTT. The encoded protein is CASSEWTGDNSPLHF.

As concerns this clone: The junction departs from germline at one end; a sequencing error may be responsible. J is TRBJ2-6 and V is TRBV7-7, with 8 bases matching TRBD1. The CDR3 is made up of 17 amino acids. The germline V gene has CDR1 SSHAT and CDR2 FNYEAQ (reference sequence). The DNA of the CDR3 is TGTGCTAGCAGCCCGTGGACAGGGACGGATGGGGCCAACGTCCTGACTTTC. This sequence encodes CASSPWTGTDGANVLTF.

V and J are TRBV7-3 and TRBJ2-7, with 7 bases identical to TRBD2. The CDR3 consists of 13 residues. J lost 6 bases, V lost 8 bases, and 10 bases had no gene match. The germline V gene has CDR1 SGHTA and CDR2 FQGTGA. The CDR3, as DNA: TGTGCCAGCTCCCTCTGGGGGGGGAGCGAGCAGTACTTC. Protein: CASSLWGGSEQYF.

The chain employs TRBV27 and TRBJ2-2; the D is unclear. Deletions cut 6 bases from V and 1 base from J, with 6 bases between. Germline CDR1 MNHEY, CDR2 SMNVEV (reference sequence). This CDR3 has 13 residues. The CDR3 spells CASSQWNTGELFF. CDR3 DNA: TGTGCCAGCAGCCAATGGAACACCGGGGAGCTGTTTTTT.

The chain recombines TRBV9 with TRBJ2-7, with TRBD1 matching over 8 bases. V gave up 4 bases and J gave up 6 bases; unmatched junction bases: 9. The CDR3 length is 14 residues. Germline lookup yields CDR1 SGDLS and CDR2 YYNGEE. CDR3 sequence: CASSPEDRVGEQYF. In nucleotides, the CDR3 is TGTGCCAGCAGCCCCGAGGACAGGGTTGGCGAGCAGTACTTC.

The chain uses TRBV9 and TRBJ2-5, with D perhaps matching TRBD1 (5 bases). Looked up from germline, CDR1 is SGDLS and CDR2 is YYNGEE. The CDR3 sequence is 15 residues long. Trimming left V 3 bases short and J 2 bases short, with 14 bases between. In nucleotides, the CDR3 is TGTGCCAGCAGCGCAGTAATAGGGGCGCAAGAGACCCAGTACTTC. Protein: CASSAVIGAQETQYF.

The chain employs TRBV7-8 and TRBJ1-2; 8 bases match TRBD1. The CDR3 length is 18 residues. Unmatched junction bases numbered 15, after V lost 2 bases and J lost 4 bases. Per germline, CDR1 SGHVS and CDR2 FQNEAQ. CDR3 in DNA: TGTGCCAGCAGCTTACGGGGGGGTGACAGGGGACGGACCTATGGCTACACCTTC. Its translation: CASSLRGGDRGRTYGYTF.

The chain carries TRBV6-5 and TRBJ1-5; D remains unclear. The CDR3 length is 13 residues. V was clipped by 5 bases and J by 4 bases, with 9 bases between them. Germline V CDR1 and CDR2: MNHEY, SVGAGI. CDR3 in DNA: TGTGCCAGCAGTCCCGGGCCGAATCAGCCCCAGCATTTT. Protein sequence: CASSPGPNQPQHF.

V is TRBV7-8 and J is TRBJ1-2; D uncertain. Germline V gene data show CDR1 as SGHVS and CDR2 as FQNEAQ. V was trimmed by 2 bases and J by 8 bases, leaving 15 bases between them. The CDR3 runs to 14 residues. The CDR3 sequence: CASSLPTRGSGYTF. The DNA for the CDR3 is TGTGCCAGCAGCTTACCCACCCGAGGGTCAGGCTACACCTTC.

This clone was seen a single time. The chain joins TRBV5-1 to TRBJ2-5, with D perhaps matching TRBD2 (5 bases). Germline V gene data show CDR1 as SGHRS and CDR2 as YFSETQ. Trimming pared 0 bases from V and 5 bases from J, leaving 14 bases between. This CDR3 is 15 amino acids long. The DNA for the CDR3 is TGCGCCAGCAGCTTGGATCGGGGAGTAGGGGAGACCCAGTACTTC. Residues: CASSLDRGVGETQYF.

The J gene is TRBJ1-2, the V gene TRBV21-1; the tabulated D call, TRBD1, remains unverified against the DNA. TRBV21-1 is flagged as a pseudogene. The CDR3 spans 13 residues. This CDR3 is CASSGTDRYGYTF. The CDR3 DNA reads TGTGCCAGCAGCGGGACAGATCGGTATGGCTACACCTTC.

V is TRBV5-1 and J is TRBJ2-7; 13 nucleotides line up with TRBD2. Germline CDR1 is SGHRS and CDR2 is YFSETQ. V gave up 1 base and J gave up 3 bases; unmatched junction bases: 4. The CDR3 extends over 16 amino acids. CDR3 protein: CASSLTGTSGDYEQYF. DNA of the CDR3: TGCGCCAGCAGCTTGACCGGGACTAGCGGGGACTACGAGCAGTACTTC. The full variable domain, completed using reference TRBV5-1 and TRBJ2-7, is KAGVTQTPRYLIKTRGQQVTLSCSPISGHRSVSWYQQTPGQGLQFLFEYFSETQRNKGNFPGRFSGRQFSNSRSEMNVSTLELGDSALYLCASSLTGTSGDYEQYFGPGTRLTVT.

The chain employs TRBV6-5 and TRBJ1-6; 8 bases fit TRBD1. Per germline, CDR1 MNHEY and CDR2 SVGAGI. CDR3 length: 15 residues. V dropped 6 bases and J dropped 8; count of bases not matched to a gene: 9. CDR3 residues: CASSPGDRLDSPLHF. In DNA, the CDR3 is TGTGCCAGCAGCCCAGGGGACAGGTTAGATTCACCCCTCCACTTT.

J is TRBJ1-5 and V is TRBV6-1, with D possibly matching TRBD1 (6 bases). The ends were cut back, 10 bases at V and 5 bases at J, with 15 bases in the middle. The CDR3 loop spans 13 amino acids. The germline CDR1 and CDR2 sequences are MNHNS and SASEGT. CDR3 in amino acids: CATHRVSDQPQHF. The CDR3 DNA is TGTGCCACCCACAGGGTAAGCGATCAGCCCCAGCATTTT.

This chain uses TRBV5-6 with TRBJ2-7; 8 bases fit TRBD2. Germline-derived CDR1 and CDR2 are SGHDT and YYEEEE. The CDR3 has 15 amino acids. V gave up 4 bases and J gave up 5 bases; unmatched junction bases: 11. The CDR3: CASSPLGGGPDEQYF. Written as DNA, the CDR3 is TGTGCCAGCAGCCCCTTAGGCGGGGGGCCTGACGAGCAGTACTTC.

The gene calls are TRBV6-4 and TRBJ1-6, with 7 nucleotides matching TRBD1. V trimming: 2 bases; J trimming: 5 bases; junction bases outside the gene matches: 0. Germline V gives CDR1 MRHNA, CDR2 SNTAGT. The CDR3 consists of 14 residues. CDR3 residues: CASSDDRDNSPLHF. Written as DNA, the CDR3 is TGTGCCAGCAGTGACGACAGGGATAATTCACCCCTCCACTTT.

The CDR3 is CASSIGGRQPQHF. The CDR3 coding sequence is TGTGCCAGTAGTATCGGGGGTAGACAGCCCCAGCATTTT. The rearrangement links TRBV19 to TRBJ1-5; weak D call: TRBD1 (5 bases). V was trimmed by 3 bases and J by 7 bases, leaving 10 bases between them. The CDR3 is made up of 13 amino acids. Germline CDR1 LNHDA, CDR2 SQIVND (reference sequence).

This rearrangement joins TRBV10-3 to TRBJ1-3; D is uncertain. This CDR3 spans 13 amino acids. V gave up 9 bases and J gave up 0 bases, with 9 bases separating them. CDR1 is ENHRY and CDR2 is SYGVKD in the germline V gene. CDR3 DNA sequence: TGTGCCATGGGCGCAAGCTCTGGAAACACCATATATTTT. Its protein product is CAMGASSGNTIYF.

The J gene is TRBJ2-1, the V gene TRBV6-4; 7 bases align to TRBD1. With 6 bases clipped from V and 6 bases from J, the junction kept 11 bases outside the gene matches. Germline-derived CDR1 and CDR2 are MRHNA and SNTAGT. The CDR3 has 15 residues. The CDR3 loop is CASRATDRAGNEQFF. The CDR3 DNA is TGTGCCAGCAGAGCTACTGACAGGGCAGGCAATGAGCAGTTCTTC.